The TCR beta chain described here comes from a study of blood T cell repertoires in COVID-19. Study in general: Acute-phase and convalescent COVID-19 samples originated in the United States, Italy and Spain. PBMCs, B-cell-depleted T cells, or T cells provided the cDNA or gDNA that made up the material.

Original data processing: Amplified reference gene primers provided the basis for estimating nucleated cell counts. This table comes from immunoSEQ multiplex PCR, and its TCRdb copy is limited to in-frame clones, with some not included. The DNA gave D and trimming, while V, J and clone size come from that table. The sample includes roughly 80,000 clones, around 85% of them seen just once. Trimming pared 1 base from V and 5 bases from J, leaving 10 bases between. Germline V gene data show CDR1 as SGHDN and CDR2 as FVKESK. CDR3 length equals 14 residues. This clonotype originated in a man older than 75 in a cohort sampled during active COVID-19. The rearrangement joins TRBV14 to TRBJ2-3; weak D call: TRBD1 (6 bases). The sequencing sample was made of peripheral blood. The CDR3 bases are TGTGCCAGCAGCCAAGGGACAGTGGGAGATACGCAGTATTTT. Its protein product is CASSQGTVGDTQYF.